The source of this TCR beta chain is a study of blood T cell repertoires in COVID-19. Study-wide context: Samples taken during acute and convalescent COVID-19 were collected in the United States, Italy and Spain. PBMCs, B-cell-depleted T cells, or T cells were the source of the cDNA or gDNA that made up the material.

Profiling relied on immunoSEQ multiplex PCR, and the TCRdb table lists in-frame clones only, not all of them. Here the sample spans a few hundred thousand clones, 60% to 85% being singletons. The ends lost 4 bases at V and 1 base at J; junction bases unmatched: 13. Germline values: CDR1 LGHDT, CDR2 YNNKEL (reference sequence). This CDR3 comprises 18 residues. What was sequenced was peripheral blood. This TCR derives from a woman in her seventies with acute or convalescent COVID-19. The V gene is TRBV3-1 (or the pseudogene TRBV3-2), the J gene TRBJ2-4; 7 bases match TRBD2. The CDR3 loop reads CASSLLAGGGYAKNIQYF. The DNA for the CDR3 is TGTGCCAGCAGCCTCCTCGCCGGGGGAGGGTACGCCAAAAACATTCAGTACTTC.